Presented here are 20 T cell receptor beta chains from one specimen sequenced in a study of blood T cell repertoires in COVID-19. This table comes from immunoSEQ multiplex PCR, and its TCRdb copy is limited to in-frame clones, with some not included. The repertoire includes 150,000 to 200,000 clones, around 81% of them detected once, and around 6.1% sits in the top ten. Sequenced: PBMCs or T cells enriched from blood (not recorded which). The receptor set was obtained from a man aged 35-49 years who had recovered from COVID-19.

V usage is TRBV21-1 and J usage is TRBJ1-2; whether TRBD1, the table's D call, matches the DNA was not checked. TRBV21-1 is flagged as a pseudogene. The CDR3 sequence is 15 residues long. Written as DNA, the CDR3 is TGTGCCAGCAGCCCGAGGGACACCTTAAACTATGGCTACACCTTC. This codes for CASSPRDTLNYGYTF.

This sequence joins TRBV10-3 and TRBJ1-5; the D gene is possibly TRBD1 (5 bases). This CDR3 spans 15 amino acids. V lost 0 bases to trimming and J lost 7 bases, with 13 bases between them. Per the germline V gene, CDR1 is ENHRY and CDR2 is SYGVKD. This CDR3 is CAISESGQGRQPQHF. The DNA of the CDR3 is TGTGCCATCAGTGAGTCGGGGCAGGGCAGGCAGCCCCAGCATTTT.

The chain links TRBV29-1 to TRBJ2-3; 12 positions match TRBD2. Trimming cost V 7 bases and J 0 bases; bases outside gene matches: 8. The germline V gene encodes CDR1 SQVTM and CDR2 ANQGSEA. The CDR3 totals 16 residues. The CDR3 spells CSASTSGGPSTDTQYF. The CDR3 DNA sequence: TGCAGCGCCTCGACTAGCGGGGGCCCGAGCACAGATACGCAGTATTTT.

The rearrangement links TRBV14 to TRBJ1-2, with D tentatively TRBD1 (5 bases). Trimming removed 1 base at V and 2 bases at J, with 14 bases between. The CDR3 consists of 16 residues. The germline CDR1 and CDR2 sequences are SGHDN and FVKESK. The CDR3 DNA reads TGTGCCAGCAGCCAAGTCTTAACCCGGGGGAACTATGGCTACACCTTC. It encodes CASSQVLTRGNYGYTF.

V gene TRBV9 combines with J gene TRBJ2-1, with 12 bases that match TRBD1. The CDR3 is 17 amino acids. The trim removed 4 bases at V and 8 bases at J, leaving 13 bases unmatched. Germline loops: CDR1 SGDLS, CDR2 YYNGEE. The CDR3 region is CASSLSPPGQGADEQFF. The CDR3 DNA follows: TGTGCCAGCAGCCTCTCTCCTCCGGGACAGGGGGCGGATGAGCAGTTCTTC.

The J gene is TRBJ2-7, the V gene TRBV27; TRBD1 matches 9 bases. CDR3 length equals 14 residues. The germline gives CDR1 MNHEY, CDR2 SMNVEV (reference sequence). V was pared by 5 bases and J by 4 bases, with 6 bases of the junction left unmatched. The CDR3 DNA reads as TGTGCCAGCAGTCCCGGGACAGGGAAGTACGAGCAGTACTTC. Translated: CASSPGTGKYEQYF.

The V call is TRBV19, the J call TRBJ2-7; 8 bases map to TRBD1. Germline trimming cut 6 bases from V and 0 bases from J; bases unmatched to any gene: 4. Looked up from germline, CDR1 is LNHDA and CDR2 is SQIVND (reference sequence). The CDR3 consists of 14 residues. CDR3 in amino acids: CASSYRGSSYEQYF. The CDR3 coding sequence is TGTGCCAGTAGCTACAGGGGGTCCTCCTACGAGCAGTACTTC.

This sequence joins TRBV4-2 and TRBJ1-1, with D possibly being TRBD1 (5 bases). V was pared by 3 bases and J by 7 bases, with 18 bases between. This CDR3 has 15 residues. Per germline, CDR1 LGHNA and CDR2 YNFKEQ. The CDR3 here is CASSHRAGENREAFF. Written as DNA, the CDR3 is TGTGCCAGCAGCCACCGGGCGGGGGAGAATCGTGAAGCTTTCTTT.

V usage is TRBV30 and J usage is TRBJ1-2; the D gene is possibly TRBD1 (5 bases). The CDR3 covers 13 residues. Germline V gene data show CDR1 as GTSNPN and CDR2 as SVGIG (reference sequence). V dropped 0 bases and J dropped 4 bases, with 9 bases sitting between them. The CDR3 sequence is CAWSVRGGYGYTF. Here the CDR3 DNA reads TGTGCCTGGAGTGTACGGGGGGGCTATGGCTACACCTTC.

The V call is TRBV3-1 (or the pseudogene TRBV3-2), the J call TRBJ2-2, with a possible D match to TRBD2 (7 bases). V lost 1 base and J 4 bases, leaving 16 bases between the germline ends. From germline, CDR1 is LGHDT and CDR2 YNNKEL (reference sequence). The CDR3 loop spans 17 amino acids. CDR3: CASSQVGGRLGTGELFF. The CDR3 DNA follows: TGTGCCAGCAGCCAAGTCGGGGGGCGCTTGGGCACCGGGGAGCTGTTTTTT.

The chain uses TRBV5-4 and TRBJ2-5, with D tentatively TRBD1 (6 bases). The CDR3 is 14 residues long. The germline CDR1 and CDR2 sequences are SGHNT and YYREEE (reference sequence). V gave up 3 bases and J gave up 5 bases, with 14 bases separating them. CDR3 sequence (DNA): TGTGCCAGCAGCTCTGCAGGGGACGTCGAGACCCAGTACTTC. Translation gives CASSSAGDVETQYF.

This clone was recorded only once. The rearrangement links TRBV30 to TRBJ2-2, with 11 bases lining up with TRBD1. The V segment lost 7 bases and the J segment 2 bases; nucleotides outside the gene matches: 3. The CDR3 extends over 14 amino acids. Germline V lookup: CDR1 GTSNPN, CDR2 SVGIG (reference sequence). The CDR3 DNA follows: TGTGCCTCGGACAGGGGGCAAAACACCGGGGAGCTGTTTTTT. It yields the protein CASDRGQNTGELFF.

The chain links TRBV5-6 to TRBJ1-1, with D possibly being TRBD1 (6 bases). V shed 7 bases and J shed 1 base, with 14 bases lying between them. The germline V gene has CDR1 SGHDT and CDR2 YYEEEE. The CDR3 extends over 14 amino acids. For the CDR3, the DNA is TGTGCCAGCTCTCCCGGGACACGGAACACTGAAGCTTTCTTT. Amino acid sequence: CASSPGTRNTEAFF. The full variable domain, in which reference TRBV5-6 and TRBJ1-1 provide the parts outside the CDR3, is DAGVTQSPTHLIKTRGQQVTLRCSPKSGHDTVSWYQQALGQGPQFIFQYYEEEERQRGNFPDRFSGHQFPNYSSELNVNALLLGDSALYLCASSPGTRNTEAFFGQGTRLTVV.

The V gene is TRBV29-1, the J gene TRBJ1-1, with D possibly matching TRBD1 (5 bases). Per the germline V gene, CDR1 is SQVTM and CDR2 is ANQGSEA. Deletions cut 4 bases from V and 4 bases from J, with 19 bases between. The CDR3 loop spans 15 amino acids. The CDR3 coding sequence is TGCAGCGTTGGGTTAGGGGCGGCTAAGGGCACTGAAGCTTTCTTT. This translates into CSVGLGAAKGTEAFF.

This clone has a handful of counts. The chain joins TRBV19 to TRBJ1-5, with 7 bases identical to TRBD1. The CDR3 loop spans 16 amino acids. The germline V gene encodes CDR1 LNHDA and CDR2 SQIVND (reference sequence). With V trimmed by 5 bases and J by 1 base, 8 bases remained unmatched. CDR3 region: CASSPNLGGSNQPQHF. CDR3 DNA: TGTGCCAGTAGTCCTAACTTAGGGGGCAGCAATCAGCCCCAGCATTTT.

The V and J genes are TRBV11-3 and TRBJ2-3, with a tentative D call TRBD1 (6 bases). Germline CDR1 is SGHNT and CDR2 is YENEEA. This CDR3 is built from 13 residues. Trimming removed 4 bases from V and 2 bases from J, with 7 bases in between. CDR3 nucleotides: TGTGCCAGCAGCTCAGGGGACACAGATACGCAGTATTTT. It yields the protein CASSSGDTDTQYF.

V gene TRBV7-9 combines with J gene TRBJ2-4; 7 bases map to TRBD1. Germline V gene lookup returns CDR1 SEHNR and CDR2 FQNEAQ (reference sequence). CDR3 length: 16 amino acids. With V trimmed by 5 bases and J by 1 base, 8 bases remained unmatched. The DNA of the CDR3 is TGTGCCAGCAGCGAGAAGACGACAGGGGCCAAAAACATTCAGTACTTC. Translation gives CASSEKTTGAKNIQYF.

J is TRBJ1-5 and V is TRBV5-1, with 8 bases aligning to TRBD1. V gave up 4 bases and J gave up 2 bases; unmatched junction bases: 5. Per the germline V gene, CDR1 is SGHRS and CDR2 is YFSETQ. The CDR3 totals 15 residues. The CDR3 sequence: CASSAQGGGNQPQHF. For the CDR3, the DNA is TGCGCCAGCAGCGCACAGGGGGGGGGCAATCAGCCCCAGCATTTT.

The chain employs TRBV29-1 and TRBJ1-1; D is undetermined. From germline, CDR1 is SQVTM and CDR2 ANQGSEA. The V end was cut by 6 bases, the J end by 2 bases, with 13 bases between. The CDR3 is 13 amino acids. The CDR3 sequence is CSVTTSANTEAFF. CDR3 in DNA: TGCAGCGTGACGACATCAGCCAACACTGAAGCTTTCTTT.

The chain links TRBV5-6 to TRBJ2-3, with D maybe TRBD2 (7 bases). The CDR3 is made up of 16 amino acids. CDR1 and CDR2 (germline): SGHDT, YYEEEE. V was shortened by 2 bases and J by 3 bases, with 16 bases between the two germline ends. CDR3 nucleotide sequence: TGTGCCAGCAGCTTCGGTCGGGGGGCAGCAACAGATACGCAGTATTTT. Its protein is CASSFGRGAATDTQYF.